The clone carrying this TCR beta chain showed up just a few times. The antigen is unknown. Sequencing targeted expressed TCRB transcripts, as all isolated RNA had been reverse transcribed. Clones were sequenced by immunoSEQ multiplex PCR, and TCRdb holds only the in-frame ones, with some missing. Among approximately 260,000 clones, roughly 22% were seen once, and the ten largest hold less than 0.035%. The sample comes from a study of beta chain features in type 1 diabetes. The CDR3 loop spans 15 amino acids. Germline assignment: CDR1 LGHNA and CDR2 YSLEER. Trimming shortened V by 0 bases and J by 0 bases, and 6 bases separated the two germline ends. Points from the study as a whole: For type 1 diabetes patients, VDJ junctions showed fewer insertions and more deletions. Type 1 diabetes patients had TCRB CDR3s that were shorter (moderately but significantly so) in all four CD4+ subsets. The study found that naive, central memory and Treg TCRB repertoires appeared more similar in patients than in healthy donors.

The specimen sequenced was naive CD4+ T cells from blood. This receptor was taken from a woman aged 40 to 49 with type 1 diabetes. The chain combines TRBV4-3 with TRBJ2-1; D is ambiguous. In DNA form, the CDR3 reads TGCGCCAGCAGCCAAGAGCCCAGCTCCTACAATGAGCAGTTCTTC. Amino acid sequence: CASSQEPSSYNEQFF.